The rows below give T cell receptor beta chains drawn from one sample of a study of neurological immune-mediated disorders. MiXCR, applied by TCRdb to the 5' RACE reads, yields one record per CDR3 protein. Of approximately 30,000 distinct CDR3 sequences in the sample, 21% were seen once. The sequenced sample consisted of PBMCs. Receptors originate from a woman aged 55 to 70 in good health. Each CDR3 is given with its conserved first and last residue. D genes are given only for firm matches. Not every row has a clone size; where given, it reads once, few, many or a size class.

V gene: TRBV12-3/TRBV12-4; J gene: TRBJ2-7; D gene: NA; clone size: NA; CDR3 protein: CASSFRAFLLGHGVYEQYF; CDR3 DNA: TGTGCCAGCAGTTTTAGGGCCTTCCTGTTGGGGCACGGGGTCTACGAGCAGTACTTC
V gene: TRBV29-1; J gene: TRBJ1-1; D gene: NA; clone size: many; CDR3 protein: CSGGSGGEAFF; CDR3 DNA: TGCAGCGGAGGCTCGGGGGGTGAAGCTTTCTTT
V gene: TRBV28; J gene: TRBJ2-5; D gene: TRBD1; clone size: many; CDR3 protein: CASSSAGTGNLETQYF; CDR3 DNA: TGTGCCAGCAGTTCCGCCGGGACAGGGAATCTGGAGACCCAGTACTTC
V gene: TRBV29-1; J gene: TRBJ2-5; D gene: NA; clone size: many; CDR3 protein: CSARPGETQYF; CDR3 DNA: TGCAGCGCTCGACCCGGGGAGACCCAGTACTTC
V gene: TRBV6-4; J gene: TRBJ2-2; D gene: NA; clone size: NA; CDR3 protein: CASSRGEGDTGELFF; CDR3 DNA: TGTGCCAGCAGCCGGGGAGAAGGGGACACCGGGGAGCTGTTTTTT
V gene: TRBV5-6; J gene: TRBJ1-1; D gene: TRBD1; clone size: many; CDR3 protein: CASSFQTSGTENTEAFF; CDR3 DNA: TGTGCCAGCAGCTTTCAGACCTCCGGGACAGAGAACACTGAAGCTTTCTTT
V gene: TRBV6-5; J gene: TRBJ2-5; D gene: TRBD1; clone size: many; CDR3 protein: CASSTGGSAKTQYF; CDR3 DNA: TGTGCCAGCAGTACAGGGGGCTCAGCGAAGACCCAGTACTTC
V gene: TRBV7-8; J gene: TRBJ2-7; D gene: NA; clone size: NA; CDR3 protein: CASSPTTTLRIYEQYF; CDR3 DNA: TGTGCCAGTAGCCCAACTACAACCCTACGGATTTACGAGCAGTACTTC
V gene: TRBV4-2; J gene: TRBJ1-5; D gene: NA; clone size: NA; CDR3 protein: CASSQGVQPQHF; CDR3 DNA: TGTGCCAGCAGCCAGGGGGTTCAGCCCCAGCATTTT
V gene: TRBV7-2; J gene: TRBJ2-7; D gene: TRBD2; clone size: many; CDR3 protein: CASSRLAGGDLYEQYF; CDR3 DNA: TGTGCCAGCAGCCGACTAGCGGGGGGGGACCTCTACGAGCAGTACTTC
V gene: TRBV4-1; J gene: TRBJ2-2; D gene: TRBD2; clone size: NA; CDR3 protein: CASSQALAGGLGRELFF; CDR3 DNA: TGCGCCAGCAGCCAAGCCCTAGCGGGGGGGCTTGGGCGGGAGCTGTTTTTT
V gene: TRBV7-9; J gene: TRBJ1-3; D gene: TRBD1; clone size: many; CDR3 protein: CASSFDRGTGNTIYF; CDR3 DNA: TGTGCCAGCAGCTTTGACAGGGGGACTGGAAACACCATATATTTT
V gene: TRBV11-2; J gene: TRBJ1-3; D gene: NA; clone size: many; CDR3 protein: CASSLEPSGNTIYF; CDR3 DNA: TGTGCCAGCAGCTTAGAACCCTCTGGAAACACCATATATTTT
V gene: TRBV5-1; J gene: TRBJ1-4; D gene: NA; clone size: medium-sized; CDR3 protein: CASSLGNPATNEKLFF; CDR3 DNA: TGCGCCAGCAGCTTGGGCAACCCGGCAACTAATGAAAAACTGTTTTTT
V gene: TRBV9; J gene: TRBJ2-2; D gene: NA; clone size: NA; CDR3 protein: CASSVDQRSYGELFF; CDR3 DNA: TGTGCCAGCAGCGTAGATCAGAGGTCTTACGGGGAGCTGTTTTTT
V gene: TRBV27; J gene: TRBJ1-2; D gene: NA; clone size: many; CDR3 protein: CASSPPGGGPYGYTF; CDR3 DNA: TGTGCCAGCAGTCCCCCTGGCGGAGGGCCCTATGGCTACACCTTC
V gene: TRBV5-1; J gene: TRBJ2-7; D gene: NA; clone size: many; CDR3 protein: CASSLLTGYYEQYF; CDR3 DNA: TGCGCCAGCAGCTTGCTGACAGGCTACTACGAGCAGTACTTC
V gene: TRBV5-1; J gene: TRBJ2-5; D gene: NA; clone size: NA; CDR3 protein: CASSLARFRETQYF; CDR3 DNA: TGCGCCAGCAGCTTGGCTCGGTTCAGGGAGACCCAGTACTTC
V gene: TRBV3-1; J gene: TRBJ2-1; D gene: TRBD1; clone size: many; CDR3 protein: CASSRQGSDNEQFF; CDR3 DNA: TGTGCCAGCAGTCGACAGGGTTCCGACAATGAGCAGTTCTTC
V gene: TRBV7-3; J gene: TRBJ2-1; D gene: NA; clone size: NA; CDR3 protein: CASSLTRGVGNEQFF; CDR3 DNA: TGTGCCAGCAGCTTAACCAGAGGGGTAGGAAATGAGCAGTTCTTC
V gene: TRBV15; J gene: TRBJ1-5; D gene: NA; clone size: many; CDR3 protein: CATSRKGERQPQHF; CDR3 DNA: TGTGCCACCAGCAGAAAGGGTGAGCGCCAGCCCCAGCATTTT
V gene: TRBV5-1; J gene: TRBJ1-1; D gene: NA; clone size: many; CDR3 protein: CASSLQGSYTEAFF; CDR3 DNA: TGCGCCAGCAGCTTGCAGGGAAGTTACACTGAAGCTTTCTTT